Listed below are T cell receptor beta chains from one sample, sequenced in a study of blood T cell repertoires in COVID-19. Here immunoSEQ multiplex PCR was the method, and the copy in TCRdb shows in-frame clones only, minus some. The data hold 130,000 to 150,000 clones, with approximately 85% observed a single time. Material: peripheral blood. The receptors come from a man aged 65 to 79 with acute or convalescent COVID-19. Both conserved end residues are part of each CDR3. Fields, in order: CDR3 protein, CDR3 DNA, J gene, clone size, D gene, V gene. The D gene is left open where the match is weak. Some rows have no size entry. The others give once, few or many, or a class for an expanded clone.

CDR3 protein: CASSYRQGRSNQPQHF; CDR3 DNA: TGTGCCAGCAGTTACCGCCAGGGGAGAAGCAATCAGCCCCAGCATTTT; J gene: TRBJ1-5; clone size: NA; D gene: NA; V gene: TRBV6-6
CDR3 protein: CASSPYATNYGYTF; CDR3 DNA: TGTGCCAGCAGTCCCTATGCGACAAACTATGGCTACACCTTC; J gene: TRBJ1-2; clone size: NA; D gene: NA; V gene: TRBV6-5
CDR3 protein: CASSWDSSTDTQYF; CDR3 DNA: TGCGCCAGCAGCTGGGACAGCAGCACAGATACGCAGTATTTT; J gene: TRBJ2-3; clone size: NA; D gene: TRBD1; V gene: TRBV5-1
CDR3 protein: CASTPGDRDEKLFF; CDR3 DNA: TGTGCCAGCACCCCCGGGGACAGAGATGAAAAACTGTTTTTT; J gene: TRBJ1-4; clone size: NA; D gene: TRBD1; V gene: TRBV6-5
CDR3 protein: CASSLWGQEEEQYF; CDR3 DNA: TGTGCCAGCAGTTTATGGGGACAGGAAGAAGAGCAGTACTTC; J gene: TRBJ2-7; clone size: NA; D gene: TRBD1; V gene: TRBV27
CDR3 protein: CASSPSENQETQYF; CDR3 DNA: TGTGCCAGCAGCCCGTCCGAGAACCAAGAGACCCAGTACTTC; J gene: TRBJ2-5; clone size: NA; D gene: NA; V gene: TRBV11-3
CDR3 protein: CASSKTGGASYEQYF; CDR3 DNA: TGTGCCAGTAGTAAGACAGGGGGAGCCTCCTACGAGCAGTACTTC; J gene: TRBJ2-7; clone size: NA; D gene: TRBD1; V gene: TRBV19
CDR3 protein: CASRQTGSETQYF; CDR3 DNA: TGTGCCAGCAGACAGACAGGGAGTGAGACCCAGTACTTC; J gene: TRBJ2-5; clone size: NA; D gene: TRBD1; V gene: TRBV27
CDR3 protein: CASSPSGGYTYNEQFF; CDR3 DNA: TGTGCCAGCAGCCCGAGCGGGGGTTACACCTACAATGAGCAGTTCTTC; J gene: TRBJ2-1; clone size: NA; D gene: TRBD2; V gene: TRBV7-8
CDR3 protein: CASSYGTGEATGELFF; CDR3 DNA: TGTGCCAGCAGTTACGGGACAGGGGAAGCAACCGGGGAGCTGTTTTTT; J gene: TRBJ2-2; clone size: once; D gene: TRBD1; V gene: TRBV6-5
CDR3 protein: CASSGLAENTGELFF; CDR3 DNA: TGTGCCAGTAGCGGGCTAGCGGAAAACACCGGGGAGCTGTTTTTT; J gene: TRBJ2-2; clone size: once; D gene: TRBD2; V gene: TRBV19
CDR3 protein: CSADTGVTDTQYF; CDR3 DNA: TGCAGCGCCGATACCGGGGTGACGGATACGCAGTATTTT; J gene: TRBJ2-3; clone size: once; D gene: NA; V gene: TRBV29-1
CDR3 protein: CARRGESNQPQHF; CDR3 DNA: TGTGCCAGGCGCGGGGAAAGCAATCAGCCCCAGCATTTT; J gene: TRBJ1-5; clone size: NA; D gene: NA; V gene: TRBV19
CDR3 protein: CASSGDRKPSYNSPLHF; CDR3 DNA: TGTGCCAGCAGTGGGGACAGAAAACCTTCCTATAATTCACCCCTCCACTTT; J gene: TRBJ1-6; clone size: NA; D gene: TRBD1; V gene: TRBV6-1
CDR3 protein: CASSLTSGTGLGYTF; CDR3 DNA: TGTGCCAGCAGTCTCACCTCCGGGACAGGGCTTGGCTACACCTTC; J gene: TRBJ1-2; clone size: NA; D gene: TRBD1; V gene: TRBV28
CDR3 protein: CASSILGLAEETQYF; CDR3 DNA: TGTGCCAGTAGTATATTAGGACTAGCGGAAGAGACCCAGTACTTC; J gene: TRBJ2-5; clone size: NA; D gene: TRBD2; V gene: TRBV19
CDR3 protein: CASSLAVTGLYNEQFF; CDR3 DNA: TGTGCCAGCAGCTTAGCGGTGACAGGACTCTACAATGAGCAGTTCTTC; J gene: TRBJ2-1; clone size: NA; D gene: NA; V gene: TRBV7-9
CDR3 protein: CASRGDRGANQPQHF; CDR3 DNA: TGTGCCAGCAGAGGGGACAGGGGCGCAAATCAGCCCCAGCATTTT; J gene: TRBJ1-5; clone size: once; D gene: TRBD1; V gene: TRBV6-5
CDR3 protein: CATSDGVTDEQYF; CDR3 DNA: TGTGCCACCAGTGATGGAGTAACCGACGAGCAGTACTTC; J gene: TRBJ2-7; clone size: NA; D gene: NA; V gene: TRBV24-1
CDR3 protein: CATSTRQGLYNSPLHF; CDR3 DNA: TGTGCCACCAGTACTAGACAGGGCCTCTATAATTCACCCCTCCACTTT; J gene: TRBJ1-6; clone size: NA; D gene: TRBD1; V gene: TRBV15
CDR3 protein: CASSYSQGNPQPQHF; CDR3 DNA: TGTGCCAGCAGTTACTCACAGGGTAACCCACAGCCCCAGCATTTT; J gene: TRBJ1-5; clone size: NA; D gene: NA; V gene: TRBV6-6
CDR3 protein: CASSPGGVYGYTF; CDR3 DNA: TGTGCCAGCAGCCCGGGGGGCGTCTATGGCTACACCTTC; J gene: TRBJ1-2; clone size: NA; D gene: NA; V gene: TRBV5-6
CDR3 protein: CASSYGQSNQPQHF; CDR3 DNA: TGTGCCAGCAGTTACGGACAAAGCAATCAGCCCCAGCATTTT; J gene: TRBJ1-5; clone size: NA; D gene: NA; V gene: TRBV6-2/TRBV6-3
CDR3 protein: CASSPSGQGYEQYF; CDR3 DNA: TGCGCCAGCAGCCCCTCGGGACAGGGGTACGAGCAGTACTTC; J gene: TRBJ2-7; clone size: NA; D gene: TRBD1; V gene: TRBV5-1
CDR3 protein: CASSVGPGGSGNTIYF; CDR3 DNA: TGTGCCAGCAGCGTAGGTCCAGGGGGTTCTGGAAACACCATATATTTT; J gene: TRBJ1-3; clone size: NA; D gene: TRBD1; V gene: TRBV9
CDR3 protein: CASSLNTGNTGELFF; CDR3 DNA: TGTGCCAGCAGCCTTAACACAGGGAACACCGGGGAGCTGTTTTTT; J gene: TRBJ2-2; clone size: NA; D gene: NA; V gene: TRBV5-4
CDR3 protein: CASSLGPMGLFSGYDYGYTF; CDR3 DNA: TGTGCCAGCAGTTTGGGGCCCATGGGGCTTTTCTCAGGGTATGACTATGGCTACACCTTC; J gene: TRBJ1-2; clone size: NA; D gene: NA; V gene: TRBV28
CDR3 protein: CASSAGLAGGSNEQFF; CDR3 DNA: TGTGCCAGCAGCGCGGGACTAGCGGGGGGGTCGAATGAGCAGTTCTTC; J gene: TRBJ2-1; clone size: NA; D gene: TRBD2; V gene: TRBV7-6
CDR3 protein: CASSKTAYGYTF; CDR3 DNA: TGTGCCAGCAGTAAGACAGCCTATGGCTACACCTTC; J gene: TRBJ1-2; clone size: NA; D gene: NA; V gene: TRBV6-5
CDR3 protein: CASSLGQGFRQPQHF; CDR3 DNA: TGTGCCAGCAGTTTGGGACAGGGCTTTCGTCAGCCCCAGCATTTT; J gene: TRBJ1-5; clone size: NA; D gene: TRBD1; V gene: TRBV28
CDR3 protein: CASSDTNTGELFF; CDR3 DNA: TGTGCCAGTAGTGACACGAACACCGGGGAGCTGTTTTTT; J gene: TRBJ2-2; clone size: NA; D gene: NA; V gene: TRBV19
CDR3 protein: CAWSVRGTGEKLFF; CDR3 DNA: TGTGCCTGGAGTGTCCGGGGAACAGGGGAAAAACTGTTTTTT; J gene: TRBJ1-4; clone size: NA; D gene: NA; V gene: TRBV30
CDR3 protein: CASSGQNNNSPLHF; CDR3 DNA: TGTGCCAGTAGTGGGCAGAACAACAATTCACCCCTCCACTTT; J gene: TRBJ1-6; clone size: NA; D gene: NA; V gene: TRBV19
CDR3 protein: CASKETSGETGELFF; CDR3 DNA: TGCGCCAGCAAAGAGACTAGCGGGGAAACCGGGGAGCTGTTTTTT; J gene: TRBJ2-2; clone size: NA; D gene: TRBD2; V gene: TRBV5-1
CDR3 protein: CASSHPLGNTEAFF; CDR3 DNA: TGTGCCAGCAGCCATCCCCTAGGGAACACTGAAGCTTTCTTT; J gene: TRBJ1-1; clone size: NA; D gene: NA; V gene: TRBV4-2
CDR3 protein: CASSFSPTLTDTQYF; CDR3 DNA: TGTGCCAGCAGCTTCTCCCCGACTCTCACGGATACGCAGTATTTT; J gene: TRBJ2-3; clone size: NA; D gene: NA; V gene: TRBV11-2
CDR3 protein: CSVDSQTGEETQYF; CDR3 DNA: TGCAGCGTTGACTCACAGACAGGGGAAGAGACCCAGTACTTC; J gene: TRBJ2-5; clone size: NA; D gene: TRBD1; V gene: TRBV29-1
CDR3 protein: CASSFSFGTSGYNEQFF; CDR3 DNA: TGTGCCAGCAGTTTCTCTTTTGGGACTAGCGGATACAATGAGCAGTTCTTC; J gene: TRBJ2-1; clone size: NA; D gene: TRBD2; V gene: TRBV27
CDR3 protein: CASSPRRLGKLFF; CDR3 DNA: TGTGCCAGCAGTCCGCGGAGGTTAGGAAAACTGTTTTTT; J gene: TRBJ1-4; clone size: NA; D gene: NA; V gene: TRBV28